The subject of this entry is one T cell receptor beta chain. Its antigen is as yet unknown. The sample belongs to a study of cytomegalovirus exposure and HLA in healthy donors. Whole-study results and caveats: A likely sequencing artifact accounted for one observed cluster of highly shared sequence variants. Rare TCR sequences predominated, though certain public TCRs were found in many donors.

The PCR made use of 60 Vbeta and 13 Jbeta primers. Sequencing was performed with immunoSEQ multiplex PCR; in TCRdb, only in-frame clones are kept and a portion is missing. The sample shows approximately 90,000 clones, approximately 57% of them seen only once. The receptor was isolated from a woman aged 25 to 39 in good health and CMV-seronegative. Material: PBMCs.

The CDR3 reads CASRSPGGYGYTF. The CDR3 bases are TGTGCCAGCAGAAGCCCAGGGGGGTATGGCTACACCTTC. The chain joins TRBV27 to TRBJ1-2, with TRBD1 identical over 7 bases. V dropped 6 bases and J dropped 5; count of bases not matched to a gene: 6. This CDR3 region has 13 residues. CDR1 MNHEY and CDR2 SMNVEV come from the germline V gene (reference sequence).